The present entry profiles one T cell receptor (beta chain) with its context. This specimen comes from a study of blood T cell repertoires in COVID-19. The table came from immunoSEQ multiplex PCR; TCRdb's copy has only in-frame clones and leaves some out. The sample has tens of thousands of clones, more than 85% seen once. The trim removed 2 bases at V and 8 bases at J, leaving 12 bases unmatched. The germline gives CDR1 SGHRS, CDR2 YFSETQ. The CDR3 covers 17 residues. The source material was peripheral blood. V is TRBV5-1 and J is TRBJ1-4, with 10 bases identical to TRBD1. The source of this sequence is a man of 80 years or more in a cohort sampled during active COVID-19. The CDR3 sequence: CASSLDRGLPSGEKLFF. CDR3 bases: TGCGCCAGCAGCTTAGACAGGGGGCTACCCTCGGGGGAAAAACTGTTTTTT.